Detailed here is one TCR beta chain. Its target is not known. The PCR employed 60 Vbeta primers together with 13 Jbeta primers. This table comes from immunoSEQ multiplex PCR, and its TCRdb copy is limited to in-frame clones, with some not included. Here the sample spans 150,000 or so clones, over 75% being singletons. The sample originates from a study of cytomegalovirus exposure and HLA in healthy donors. Study summary: The Caucasian-associated ancestry cluster held around 76% of a few hundred genotyped donors. Overall study findings and caveats: Roughly even sequencing depth across donors was the assumption behind the presence/absence analyses.

Material: PBMCs. The clonotype originates from a woman between 25 and 40 years old in good health and CMV-seronegative.

CDR3 in amino acids: CASSSQAQSTEAFF. The DNA of the CDR3 is TGTGCCAGCAGCTCTCAGGCGCAGAGCACTGAAGCTTTCTTT. The chain links TRBV7-9 to TRBJ1-1, with D hard to call. V was cut by 4 bases and J by 4 bases, with 13 bases left in between. The germline V gene has CDR1 SEHNR and CDR2 FQNEAQ (reference sequence). CDR3 length: 14 amino acids.